The 30 T cell receptor beta chains below all came from one sample that was sequenced in a study of vaccination and CD4 T cells after COVID-19. The treatment: approximately 9-day PBMC culture with coronavirus spike peptide pools or control peptides (ViraFEST assay). Pre-COVID-19 pandemic sampling (2011-2018) yielded the unexposed donor's CD4+ T cells. The antigens these receptors bind are not known. Sequence data for DNA of cultured CD4+ T cells were generated by the Oncomine TCR Beta short-read assay. The authors extracted genomic DNA from cultured CD4+ T cells. TCRdb recomputed calls from the PCR reads with MiXCR, one row per CDR3 protein. In the table there are 9,500 or so distinct CDR3 sequences, about 35% of which are singletons. The sample taken for sequencing was CD4+ T cells from blood, cultured in vitro. These receptors all come from a human donor in good health.

This clonotype has just a few counts. This chain joins TRBV6-5 and TRBJ2-5, with D possibly matching TRBD2 (5 bases). The CDR3 is 15 amino acids. CDR1 and CDR2 (germline): MNHEY, SVGAGI. Trimming shortened V by 4 bases and J by 2 bases, and 14 bases separated the two germline ends. Written as DNA, the CDR3 is TGTGCCAGCAGTTTTATGCGGACTCATCAAGAGACCCAGTACTTC. Its protein product is CASSFMRTHQETQYF.

The CDR3 sequence: CASSIGGGRETQYF. CDR3 bases: TGTGCCAGTAGTATAGGTGGAGGGAGAGAGACCCAGTACTTC. This rearrangement joins TRBV19 to TRBJ2-5; tentative D call: TRBD2 (6 bases). CDR3 length: 14 amino acids. With 1 base removed from V and 4 bases from J, the gap between germline ends came to 10 bases. Germline loops: CDR1 LNHDA, CDR2 SQIVND (reference sequence).

This clonotype was observed a few times. The rearrangement links TRBV7-2 to TRBJ1-1, with D unresolved. Trimming shortened V by 2 bases and J by 0 bases, and 7 bases separated the two germline ends. This CDR3 comprises 14 residues. Germline V CDR1 and CDR2: SGHTA, FQGNSA. CDR3 amino acids: CASSLYSLNTEAFF. CDR3 nucleotide sequence: TGTGCCAGCAGCTTATACAGTTTGAACACTGAAGCTTTCTTT.

The V call is TRBV20-1, the J call TRBJ1-1, with D possibly being TRBD1 (5 bases). The CDR3 is made up of 13 amino acids. Germline CDR1 and CDR2: DFQATT and SNEGSKA (reference sequence). Trimming removed 6 bases at V and 4 bases at J, with 15 bases between. The CDR3 DNA is TGCAGTGCAAAGCAGGGATGGAGCACTGAAGCTTTCTTT. Translation gives CSAKQGWSTEAFF.

This clonotype turned up a few times. V and J are TRBV7-2 and TRBJ2-7; D not resolved. Between the trimmed V and J ends, which lost 5 bases and 3 bases, there was a span of 14 bases. The CDR3 extends over 14 amino acids. Germline values: CDR1 SGHTA, CDR2 FQGNSA. CDR3 region: CASSPSRSLYEQYF. As DNA, the CDR3 is TGTGCCAGCAGCCCCTCAAGGTCCCTCTACGAGCAGTACTTC.

The chain is built from TRBV7-2 and TRBJ2-1, with a possible D match to TRBD2 (7 bases). Trimming pared 4 bases from V and 7 bases from J, leaving 17 bases between. Germline V gene lookup returns CDR1 SGHTA and CDR2 FQGNSA. This CDR3 comprises 15 residues. The CDR3 loop is CASSSGGGRRNEQFF. Written as DNA, the CDR3 is TGTGCCAGCAGCTCCGGGGGCGGGAGACGGAATGAGCAGTTCTTC.

The table lists this clonotype with a few counts. The chain joins TRBV20-1 to TRBJ2-7, with TRBD2 matching 10 bases. CDR1 is DFQATT, CDR2 SNEGSKA, per germline (reference sequence). CDR3 length: 15 amino acids. The V gene end was trimmed by 0 bases and the J gene end by 5 bases; junction bases not matched to a gene: 7. CDR3 sequence reads: CSARDPLAGPDEQYF. CDR3 sequence (DNA): TGCAGTGCTAGAGATCCACTAGCGGGACCAGACGAGCAGTACTTC.

This chain uses TRBV24-1 with TRBJ2-5; no reliable D call. The germline V and J ends were trimmed by 7 bases and 5 bases, with 19 bases remaining between them. The CDR3 has 15 amino acids. Germline V gene lookup returns CDR1 KGHDR and CDR2 SFDVKD. Here the CDR3 DNA reads TGTGCCACCAGCGTGGGATCCGCGAGAGATGAGACCCAGTACTTC. This translates into CATSVGSARDETQYF.

The V gene is TRBV7-2, the J gene TRBJ2-2; D not certain. CDR1 is SGHTA and CDR2 is FQGNSA in the germline V gene. This CDR3 spans 11 amino acids. Between the trimmed V and J ends, which lost 4 bases and 7 bases, there was a span of 4 bases. The CDR3 nucleotides read TGTGCCAGCAGCTCAGGCGGGGAGCTGTTTTTT. It encodes CASSSGGELFF.

This CDR3 is CASSPIGSQETQYF. Here the CDR3 DNA reads TGTGCCAGCAGTCCCATAGGCAGCCAAGAGACCCAGTACTTC. This chain connects TRBV27 to TRBJ2-5; D gene unclear. This CDR3 contains 14 residues. V lost 5 bases to trimming and J lost 1 base, with 11 bases between them. Germline V gene data show CDR1 as MNHEY and CDR2 as SMNVEV (reference sequence).

This rearrangement joins TRBV7-9 to TRBJ2-7; possible D gene TRBD1, 8 bases. The CDR3 runs 16 residues. V shed 4 bases and J shed 1 base, with 17 bases lying between them. CDR1 is SEHNR, CDR2 FQNEAQ, per germline (reference sequence). The CDR3 loop reads CASSWSGTGVSYEQYF. In DNA, the CDR3 is TGTGCCAGCAGCTGGAGCGGGACAGGAGTTTCCTACGAGCAGTACTTC.

This clonotype is deemed medium-sized. V gene TRBV20-1 combines with J gene TRBJ1-2; a possible D gene is TRBD1 (5 bases). V was clipped by 6 bases and J by 2 bases, with 10 bases between them. Germline loops: CDR1 DFQATT, CDR2 SNEGSKA (reference sequence). The CDR3 has 12 residues. This chain's CDR3 is CSAKSGNYGYTF. In nucleotides, the CDR3 is TGCAGTGCGAAGTCAGGGAACTATGGCTACACCTTC.

This clonotype came up once. The V and J genes are TRBV5-1 and TRBJ2-7; possibly TRBD2 for D (5 bases). Germline assignment: CDR1 SGHRS and CDR2 YFSETQ. There are 16 residues in the CDR3. The V gene lost 1 base and the J gene lost 0 bases, with 14 bases spanning the gap. The CDR3 loop reads CASSLLPGADSYEQYF. CDR3 nucleotides: TGCGCCAGCAGCTTGCTCCCAGGAGCGGACTCCTACGAGCAGTACTTC.

The chain carries TRBV6-1 and TRBJ1-5; TRBD1 matches 9 bases. The germline CDR1 and CDR2 sequences are MNHNS and SASEGT. The trim removed 6 bases at V and 3 bases at J, leaving 6 bases unmatched. This CDR3 spans 15 amino acids. This CDR3 reads CASSNDRGDNQPQHF. The CDR3 DNA reads as TGTGCCAGCAGCAACGACAGGGGGGACAATCAGCCCCAGCATTTT.

In its sample, this clonotype was seen a few times. This chain joins TRBV6-1 and TRBJ2-1, with unresolved D. V was clipped by 5 bases and J by 6 bases, with 11 bases between them. The CDR3 has 13 amino acids. Germline lookup yields CDR1 MNHNS and CDR2 SASEGT. The DNA for the CDR3 is TGTGCCAGCAGTCGGACGAGCACCAATGAGCAGTTCTTC. Amino acid sequence: CASSRTSTNEQFF.

This clonotype has more than one count but fewer than ten. The rearrangement links TRBV7-8 to TRBJ2-7; 8 positions match TRBD1. This CDR3 spans 15 amino acids. Germline V gives CDR1 SGHVS, CDR2 FQNEAQ. V lost 5 bases to trimming and J lost 4 bases; unmatched junction nucleotides: 10. The CDR3 sequence: CASSPTGGQGYEQYF. CDR3 sequence (DNA): TGTGCCAGCAGCCCCACCGGAGGACAGGGTTACGAGCAGTACTTC.

The J gene is TRBJ1-1, the V gene TRBV28, with unresolved D. V was clipped by 2 bases and J by 0 bases, with 10 bases between them. The CDR3 length is 15 residues. CDR1 and CDR2 from the germline V gene are MDHEN and SYDVKM. CDR3 loop: CASSLLGRMNTEAFF. CDR3 sequence (DNA): TGTGCCAGCAGTTTACTAGGACGGATGAACACTGAAGCTTTCTTT. Drawing the rest from reference TRBV28 and TRBJ1-1, the complete variable domain is DVKVTQSSRYLVKRTGEKVFLECVQDMDHENMFWYRQDPGLGLRLIYFSYDVKMKEKGDIPEGYSVSREKKERFSLILESASTNQTSMYLCASSLLGRMNTEAFFGQGTRLTVV.

This chain uses TRBV19 with TRBJ1-1, with D possibly matching TRBD1 (6 bases). There are 13 residues in the CDR3. The germline V gene has CDR1 LNHDA and CDR2 SQIVND (reference sequence). V lost 4 bases to trimming and J lost 7 bases, with 13 bases between them. The CDR3 reads CASSNGPGHEAFF. The DNA of the CDR3 is TGTGCCAGTAGTAACGGACCGGGACATGAAGCTTTCTTT.

The V call is TRBV4-3, the J call TRBJ1-2; 7 bases are shared with TRBD1. Germline CDR1 LGHNA, CDR2 YSLEER. Trimming at V came to 4 bases and at J to 8 bases, leaving 19 bases not matched to a gene. CDR3 size: 17 residues. The CDR3 DNA sequence: TGCGCCAGCAGCCCAAGTTCTTGGGACACAGGGGTCGAAGGCTACACCTTC. This translates into CASSPSSWDTGVEGYTF.

This clonotype was seen just once. The J gene is TRBJ2-1, the V gene TRBV20-1, with TRBD2 identical over 10 bases. The germline V gene has CDR1 DFQATT and CDR2 SNEGSKA (reference sequence). Unmatched junction bases numbered 9, after V lost 6 bases and J lost 1 base. The CDR3 is made up of 16 amino acids. DNA of the CDR3: TGCAGTGCCCACTCCAGCGGGAGGGGGTCCTACAATGAGCAGTTCTTC. Its protein product is CSAHSSGRGSYNEQFF.

This clonotype appeared a single time. The chain joins TRBV7-2 to TRBJ2-1; 7 nucleotides match TRBD2. Germline V gene data show CDR1 as SGHTA and CDR2 as FQGNSA. This CDR3 is 18 amino acids long. After removal of 1 base from V and 0 bases from J, the junction contained 9 bases not matched to a gene. CDR3 bases: TGTGCCAGCAGCTTAGTCCCCGGGCGGGGGAGCTCCTACAATGAGCAGTTCTTC. Encoded protein: CASSLVPGRGSSYNEQFF.

This clonotype occurred a few times. This chain connects TRBV28 to TRBJ2-5; D is undetermined. This CDR3 is 15 amino acids long. V gave up 5 bases and J gave up 7 bases, with 20 bases separating them. Germline CDR1 and CDR2: MDHEN and SYDVKM. CDR3 DNA sequence: TGTGCCAGCAGTGGGCTAGTAGTAAAAATGGGGACCCAGTACTTC. Its protein is CASSGLVVKMGTQYF.

There are a few counts of this clonotype. V and J are TRBV24-1 and TRBJ2-1; 9 nucleotides match TRBD2. Germline-derived CDR1 and CDR2 are KGHDR and SFDVKD. The CDR3 contains 17 residues. The V segment lost 9 bases and the J segment 7 bases; nucleotides outside the gene matches: 18. The DNA for the CDR3 is TGTGCCACCGCCACCCCAATGAATAGCGGGAGTGGAAATGAGCAGTTCTTC. Encoded protein: CATATPMNSGSGNEQFF.

This clonotype was recorded a few times. The chain links TRBV27 to TRBJ1-2; D call uncertain. The CDR3 loop spans 16 amino acids. The germline gives CDR1 MNHEY, CDR2 SMNVEV (reference sequence). V was clipped by 0 bases and J by 1 base, with 12 bases between them. This CDR3 reads CASSLSGGWVNYGYTF. For the CDR3, the DNA is TGTGCCAGCAGTTTATCCGGAGGTTGGGTTAACTATGGCTACACCTTC.

The chain has TRBV2 and TRBJ2-5, with TRBD1 matching over 7 bases. Germline CDR1 SNHLY, CDR2 FYNNEI. The CDR3 contains 18 residues. J lost 5 bases, V lost 6 bases, and 21 bases had no gene match. The CDR3 region has the DNA TGTGCCAGCAGGACGTTTATGGGGGCAGGGCCCAGGGGGGAGACCCAGTACTTC. Translation: CASRTFMGAGPRGETQYF.

The sample holds one count of this clonotype. The genes are TRBV3-1 and TRBJ2-7, with a tentative D call TRBD1 (5 bases). This CDR3 is built from 15 residues. Per the germline V gene, CDR1 is LGHDT and CDR2 is YNNKEL (reference sequence). Trimming took off 4 bases at V and 5 bases at J, with 18 bases between the two ends. CDR3 in amino acids: CASSLLLTVVDEQYF. As DNA, the CDR3 is TGTGCCAGCAGCCTCCTCCTGACAGTTGTCGACGAGCAGTACTTC.

This clonotype turned up a few times. The chain employs TRBV7-6 and TRBJ2-1; TRBD2 aligns across 9 bases. Germline V gene data show CDR1 as SGHVS and CDR2 as FNYEAQ. After removal of 4 bases from V and 1 base from J, the junction contained 8 bases not matched to a gene. The CDR3 has 17 residues. The CDR3 protein is CASSSTPSGTSYNEQFF. Written as DNA, the CDR3 is TGTGCCAGCAGCTCCACGCCTAGCGGGACGTCCTACAATGAGCAGTTCTTC.

The chain recombines TRBV7-2 with TRBJ2-7; D unclear. The ends were cut back, 3 bases at V and 4 bases at J, with 10 bases in the middle. The CDR3 is 13 residues long. Per germline, CDR1 SGHTA and CDR2 FQGNSA. CDR3 protein: CASSLARQYEQYF. The CDR3 nucleotides read TGTGCCAGCAGCTTGGCCCGGCAGTACGAGCAGTACTTC.

This clonotype was counted between two and nine times. The J gene is TRBJ1-2, the V gene TRBV7-9; TRBD1 matches at 8 bases. The CDR3 has 14 amino acids. V shed 4 bases and J 4 bases; nucleotides not matched to a gene: 5. Germline V gives CDR1 SEHNR, CDR2 FQNEAQ (reference sequence). CDR3 sequence reads: CASSSGTGSYGYTF. The CDR3 nucleotides are TGTGCCAGCAGCTCCGGGACAGGTTCCTATGGCTACACCTTC.

This clonotype turned up a few times. J is TRBJ1-5 and V is TRBV30, with unresolved D. The length of the CDR3 is 15 residues. Trimming left V 0 bases short and J 2 bases short, with 11 bases between. Looked up from germline, CDR1 is GTSNPN and CDR2 is SVGIG (reference sequence). The CDR3 here is CAWSVPGVGNQPQHF. The CDR3 region has the DNA TGTGCCTGGAGTGTACCGGGAGTCGGCAATCAGCCCCAGCATTTT.